Each of the 17 T cell receptor beta chains below was sequenced from the same sample in a study of blood T cell repertoires in COVID-19. Sequencing was performed with immunoSEQ multiplex PCR; in TCRdb, only in-frame clones are kept and a portion is missing. The table shows over 400,000 clones, with just over 85% occurring only once. Sequenced input: peripheral blood. The source of these receptors is a woman in her 30s with active or convalescent COVID-19.

The chain recombines TRBV28 with TRBJ2-6; 11 bases fit TRBD1. Germline V CDR1 and CDR2: MDHEN, SYDVKM. CDR3 length: 17 amino acids. After removal of 6 bases from V and 4 bases from J, the junction contained 8 bases not matched to a gene. CDR3 sequence (DNA): TGTGCCAGCAGAAATGGACAGGGGGCCACGGGGGCCAACGTCCTGACTTTC. It translates to CASRNGQGATGANVLTF. Using reference TRBV28 and TRBJ2-6 for the parts outside the CDR3, the full variable domain is DVKVTQSSRYLVKRTGEKVFLECVQDMDHENMFWYRQDPGLGLRLIYFSYDVKMKEKGDIPEGYSVSREKKERFSLILESASTNQTSMYLCASRNGQGATGANVLTFGAGSRLTVL.

This chain uses TRBV5-1 with TRBJ1-3; 7 nucleotides align to TRBD1. This CDR3 contains 17 residues. Looked up from germline, CDR1 is SGHRS and CDR2 is YFSETQ. The V and J ends lost 0 bases and 3 bases, in that order; junction bases with no gene match: 9. This chain's CDR3 is CASSLDRGSFGGNTIYF. Here the CDR3 DNA reads TGCGCCAGCAGCTTGGACAGGGGAAGCTTTGGTGGAAACACCATATATTTT.

The chain employs TRBV5-1 and TRBJ1-1, with D maybe TRBD1 (5 bases). The CDR3 totals 14 residues. Looked up from germline, CDR1 is SGHRS and CDR2 is YFSETQ. With 0 bases removed from V and 6 bases from J, the gap between germline ends came to 12 bases. The CDR3 bases are TGCGCCAGCAGCTTGGGTAGGGGTGGGTCTGAAGCTTTCTTT. It yields the protein CASSLGRGGSEAFF.

The chain recombines TRBV24-1 with TRBJ1-1; 9 bases map to TRBD1. CDR1 KGHDR and CDR2 SFDVKD come from the germline V gene. Unmatched junction bases numbered 6, after V lost 4 bases and J lost 1 base. The CDR3 runs to 16 residues. CDR3 protein: CATSDTGGDRNTEAFF. The CDR3 DNA reads TGTGCCACCAGTGACACAGGGGGCGATAGGAACACTGAAGCTTTCTTT.

The chain uses TRBV5-4 and TRBJ2-3; 9 bases agree with TRBD2. Germline V gives CDR1 SGHNT, CDR2 YYREEE (reference sequence). V was pared by 4 bases and J by 6 bases, with 12 bases of the junction left unmatched. The CDR3 runs 16 residues. The CDR3 protein is CASSPPSRGGVDTQYF. In DNA form, the CDR3 reads TGTGCCAGCAGCCCACCTTCTCGCGGGGGGGTCGATACGCAGTATTTT.

This clone has just one count. The chain has TRBV29-1 and TRBJ2-7; 7 bases align to TRBD2. Germline CDR1 reads SQVTM; CDR2 reads ANQGSEA. The CDR3 is 13 amino acids. V gave up 1 base and J gave up 6 bases; unmatched junction bases: 6. The CDR3 region has the DNA TGCAGCGTTGAAGGGCAGGGAGGGCGCGAGCAGTACTTC. Translation: CSVEGQGGREQYF.

V usage is TRBV29-1 and J usage is TRBJ1-2, with TRBD1 identical over 8 bases. Germline lookup yields CDR1 SQVTM and CDR2 ANQGSEA. The CDR3 sequence is 11 residues long. Trimming cost V 7 bases and J 6 bases; bases outside gene matches: 4. This CDR3 reads CSGGQGDGYTF. DNA of the CDR3: TGCAGCGGCGGACAGGGAGATGGCTACACCTTC.

This clone has a single count. The rearrangement links TRBV6-4 to TRBJ2-2, with D tentatively TRBD2 (5 bases). The CDR3 contains 20 residues. Trimming pared 4 bases from V and 4 bases from J, leaving 28 bases between. CDR1 and CDR2 (germline): MRHNA, SNTAGT. The CDR3 loop reads CASSARRLTGTSAGTGELFF. CDR3 DNA sequence: TGTGCCAGCAGTGCAAGGAGACTTACGGGAACCAGCGCGGGCACCGGGGAGCTGTTTTTT.

V and J are TRBV25-1 and TRBJ2-1; 7 bases match TRBD1. The CDR3 totals 13 residues. Trimming removed 4 bases from V and 8 bases from J; junction bases left unmatched: 5. The germline gives CDR1 MGHDK, CDR2 SYGVNS. CDR3 coding DNA: TGTGCCAGCAGTGCATCACAGGGGCATGAGCAGTTCTTC. It translates to CASSASQGHEQFF.

The chain uses TRBV6-5 and TRBJ1-2; no definite D call. V was cut by 0 bases and J by 8 bases, with 13 bases left in between. This CDR3 spans 14 amino acids. Germline loops: CDR1 MNHEY, CDR2 SVGAGI. This CDR3 is CASSYSTDVKGYTF. Written as DNA, the CDR3 is TGTGCCAGCAGTTACTCGACTGATGTCAAAGGCTACACCTTC.

The chain is built from TRBV5-1 and TRBJ1-5; D is undetermined. The CDR3 contains 15 residues. Germline V gene sequence: CDR1 SGHRS, CDR2 YFSETQ. Trimming removed 5 bases at V and 2 bases at J, with 14 bases between. In DNA form, the CDR3 reads TGCGCCAGCAGGGTTGGGTTTGGAGGCAATCAGCCCCAGCATTTT. It yields the protein CASRVGFGGNQPQHF.

V and J are TRBV6-5 and TRBJ2-2; D gene ambiguous. The CDR3 spans 13 residues. The germline V gene has CDR1 MNHEY and CDR2 SVGAGI. Trimming removed 4 bases at V and 2 bases at J, with 5 bases between. The CDR3 protein is CASSLSNTGELFF. The CDR3 region has the DNA TGTGCCAGCAGTTTATCCAACACCGGGGAGCTGTTTTTT.

This clone was seen a single time. The gene calls are TRBV7-8 and TRBJ1-5; no firm D call. Germline V gives CDR1 SGHVS, CDR2 FQNEAQ. The CDR3 length is 16 residues. Trimming pared 4 bases from V and 3 bases from J, leaving 16 bases between. CDR3 residues: CASSSYGTGINQPQHF. DNA of the CDR3: TGTGCCAGCAGCTCGTACGGTACGGGGATCAATCAGCCCCAGCATTTT.

The V call is TRBV12-5, the J call TRBJ1-5, with TRBD1 matching 7 bases. CDR1 and CDR2 from the germline V gene are LGHNT and FRNRAP. This CDR3 is built from 14 residues. J was trimmed by 3 bases and V by 5 bases; bases with no gene match: 4. The CDR3 nucleotides read TGTGCTAGTGGTACCACAGGGGTCAATCAGCCCCAGCATTTT. Amino acids: CASGTTGVNQPQHF.

The V and J genes are TRBV5-1 and TRBJ2-3; 12 bases align to TRBD2. This CDR3 spans 16 amino acids. The J segment lost 5 bases and the V segment lost 1 base, leaving 5 bases of the junction unmatched. Germline-derived CDR1 and CDR2 are SGHRS and YFSETQ. As DNA, the CDR3 is TGCGCCAGCAGCTTGTTGGCTAGCGGGGGGGGAGATACGCAGTATTTT. Encoded protein: CASSLLASGGGDTQYF.

This clone was counted a single time. CDR3 region: CASSETGVLGYGYTF. The CDR3 DNA is TGTGCCAGCAGCGAAACAGGGGTCCTTGGCTATGGCTACACCTTC. This sequence joins TRBV7-8 and TRBJ1-2, with TRBD1 identical over 7 bases. Looked up from germline, CDR1 is SGHVS and CDR2 is FQNEAQ. V was pared by 5 bases and J by 4 bases, with 10 bases of the junction left unmatched. This CDR3 comprises 15 residues.

V usage is TRBV18 and J usage is TRBJ2-3; 16 bases map to TRBD2. CDR1 KGHSH and CDR2 LQKENI come from the germline V gene. This CDR3 region has 16 residues. The ends lost 4 bases at V and 4 bases at J; junction bases unmatched: 2. The CDR3 reads CASSLGLAGGPDTQYF. DNA of the CDR3: TGTGCCAGCTCACTGGGACTAGCGGGGGGGCCAGATACGCAGTATTTT.